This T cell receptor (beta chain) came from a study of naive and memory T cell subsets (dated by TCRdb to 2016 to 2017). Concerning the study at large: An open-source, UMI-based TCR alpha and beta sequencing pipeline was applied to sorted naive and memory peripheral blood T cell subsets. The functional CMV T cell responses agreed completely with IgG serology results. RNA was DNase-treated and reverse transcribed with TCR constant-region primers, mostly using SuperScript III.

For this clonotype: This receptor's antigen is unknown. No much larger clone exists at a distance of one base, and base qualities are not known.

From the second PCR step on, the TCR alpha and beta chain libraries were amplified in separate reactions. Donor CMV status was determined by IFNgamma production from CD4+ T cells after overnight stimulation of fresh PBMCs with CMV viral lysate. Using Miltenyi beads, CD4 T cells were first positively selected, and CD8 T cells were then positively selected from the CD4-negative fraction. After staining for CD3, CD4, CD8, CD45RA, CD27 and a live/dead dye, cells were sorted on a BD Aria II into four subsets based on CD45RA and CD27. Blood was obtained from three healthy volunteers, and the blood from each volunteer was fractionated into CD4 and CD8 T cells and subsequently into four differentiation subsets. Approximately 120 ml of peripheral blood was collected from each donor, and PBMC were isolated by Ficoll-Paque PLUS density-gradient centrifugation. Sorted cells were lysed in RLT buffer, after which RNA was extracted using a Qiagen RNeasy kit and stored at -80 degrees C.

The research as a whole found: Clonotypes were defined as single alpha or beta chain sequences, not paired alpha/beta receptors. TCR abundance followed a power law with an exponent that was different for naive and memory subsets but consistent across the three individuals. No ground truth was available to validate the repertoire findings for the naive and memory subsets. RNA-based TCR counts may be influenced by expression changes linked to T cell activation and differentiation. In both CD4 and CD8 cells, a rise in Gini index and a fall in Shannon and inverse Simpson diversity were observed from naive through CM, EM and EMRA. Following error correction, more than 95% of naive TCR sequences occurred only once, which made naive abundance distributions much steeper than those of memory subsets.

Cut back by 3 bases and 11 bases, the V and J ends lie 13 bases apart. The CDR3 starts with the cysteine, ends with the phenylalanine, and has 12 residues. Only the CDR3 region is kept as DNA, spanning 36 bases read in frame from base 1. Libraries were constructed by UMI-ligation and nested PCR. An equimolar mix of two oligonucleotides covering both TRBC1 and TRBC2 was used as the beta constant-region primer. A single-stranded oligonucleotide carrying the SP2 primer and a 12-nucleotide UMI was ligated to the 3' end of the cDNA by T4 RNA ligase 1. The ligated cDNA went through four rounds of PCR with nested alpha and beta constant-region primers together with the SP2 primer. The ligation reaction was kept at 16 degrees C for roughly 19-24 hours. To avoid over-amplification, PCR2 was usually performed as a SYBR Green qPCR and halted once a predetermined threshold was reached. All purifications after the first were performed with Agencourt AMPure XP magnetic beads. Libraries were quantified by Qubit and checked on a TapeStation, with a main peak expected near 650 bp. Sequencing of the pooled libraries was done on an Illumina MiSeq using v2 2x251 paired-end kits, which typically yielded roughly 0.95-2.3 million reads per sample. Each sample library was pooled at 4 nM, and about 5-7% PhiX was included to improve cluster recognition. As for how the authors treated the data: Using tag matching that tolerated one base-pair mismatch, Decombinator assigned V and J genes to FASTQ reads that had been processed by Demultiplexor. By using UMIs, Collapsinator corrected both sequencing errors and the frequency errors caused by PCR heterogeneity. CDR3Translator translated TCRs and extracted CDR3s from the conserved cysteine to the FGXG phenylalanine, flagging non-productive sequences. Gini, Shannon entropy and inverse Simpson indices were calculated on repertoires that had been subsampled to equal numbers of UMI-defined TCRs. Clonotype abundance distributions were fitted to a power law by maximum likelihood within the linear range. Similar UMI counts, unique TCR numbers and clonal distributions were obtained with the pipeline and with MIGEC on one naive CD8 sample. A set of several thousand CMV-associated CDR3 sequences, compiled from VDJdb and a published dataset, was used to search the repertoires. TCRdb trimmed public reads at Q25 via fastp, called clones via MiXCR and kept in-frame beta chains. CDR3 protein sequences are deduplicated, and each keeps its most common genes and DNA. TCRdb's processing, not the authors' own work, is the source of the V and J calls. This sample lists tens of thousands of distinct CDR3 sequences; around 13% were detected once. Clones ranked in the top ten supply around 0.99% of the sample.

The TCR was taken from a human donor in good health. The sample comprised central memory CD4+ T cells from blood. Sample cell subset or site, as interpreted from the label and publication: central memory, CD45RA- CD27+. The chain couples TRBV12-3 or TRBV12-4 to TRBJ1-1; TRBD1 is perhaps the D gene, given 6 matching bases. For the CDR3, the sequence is CASSFAQGRAFF. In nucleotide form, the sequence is TGTGCCAGCAGTTTCGCGCAGGGGCGGGCTTTCTTT.